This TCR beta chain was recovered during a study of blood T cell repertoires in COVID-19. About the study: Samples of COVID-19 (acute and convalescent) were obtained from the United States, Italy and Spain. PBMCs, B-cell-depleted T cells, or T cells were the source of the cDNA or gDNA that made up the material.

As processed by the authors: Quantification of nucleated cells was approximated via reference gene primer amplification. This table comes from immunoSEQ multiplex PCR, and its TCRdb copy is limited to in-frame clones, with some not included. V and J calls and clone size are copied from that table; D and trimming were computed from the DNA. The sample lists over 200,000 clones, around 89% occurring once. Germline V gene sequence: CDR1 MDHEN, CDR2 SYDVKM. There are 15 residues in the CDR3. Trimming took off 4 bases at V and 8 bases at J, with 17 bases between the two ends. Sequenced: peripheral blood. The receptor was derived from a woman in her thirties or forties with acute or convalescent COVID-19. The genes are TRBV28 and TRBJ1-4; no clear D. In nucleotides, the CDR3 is TGTGCCAGCAGTTCCCCATCGGTGGCGGGGGAAAAACTGTTTTTT. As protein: CASSSPSVAGEKLFF.